The rows below give T cell receptor beta chains drawn from one sample of a study of T cell repertoires in cytomegalovirus infection. MiXCR was run by TCRdb on the reads, yielding one entry per CDR3 protein. The sample carries 250,000 to 300,000 distinct CDR3 sequences, less than 25% recorded once. No antigen has been identified for these receptors. The sequencing used cultured PBMCs, collected from culture after CMV antigen stimulation. The receptors here all came from a human donor in good health (CMV status not recorded). Some clones in this sample may be carry-over from other donors' samples. Both conserved end residues are part of each CDR3. D genes are given only for firm matches. A row's size may be missing; if present it is once, few, many or a size class.

v_call,d_call,j_call,clone_size,cdr3_nt,cdr3_aa
TRBV6-1,.,TRBJ1-4,few,TGTGCCAGCAGAAACAGGGTAGAGGAGATGCGGGGTGAAAAACTGTTTTTT,CASRNRVEEMRGEKLFF
TRBV6-6,.,TRBJ2-1,.,TGTGCCAGCAGTTTTGAACAATACAATGAGCAGTTCTTC,CASSFEQYNEQFF
TRBV6-5,TRBD2,TRBJ2-2,.,TGTGCCAGCAGTAGAGGGACTAGCGGGACCGGGGAGCTGTTTTTT,CASSRGTSGTGELFF
TRBV6-2/TRBV6-3,.,TRBJ1-5,.,TGTGCCAGCAGTCTCAGGGGCAGGAGCAATCAGCCCCAGCATTTT,CASSLRGRSNQPQHF
TRBV5-6,.,TRBJ1-1,few,TGTGCCAGCAGGTCCGGGACTCGGAACACTGAAGCTTTCTTT,CASRSGTRNTEAFF
TRBV7-6,TRBD2,TRBJ2-1,many,TGTGCCAGCAGCTCGGGGGGGGGTGACGAGCAGTTCTTC,CASSSGGGDEQFF
TRBV7-8,TRBD2,TRBJ2-1,.,TGTGCCAGCAGCGAGACTAGCGTCCTCTCCTACAATGAGCAGTTCTTC,CASSETSVLSYNEQFF
TRBV7-2,TRBD1,TRBJ2-1,many,TGTGCCAGCAGCTTCGGACAGGGGTCATACAATGAGCAGTTCTTC,CASSFGQGSYNEQFF
TRBV27,.,TRBJ1-6,few,TGTGCCAGCAGTTTGCCCCCCGAAGGATCACCCCTCCACTTT,CASSLPPEGSPLHF
TRBV24-1,.,TRBJ2-1,.,TGTGCCACCAGTGGCTTACAAGCGGCCTCCTACAATGAGCAGTTCTTC,CATSGLQAASYNEQFF
TRBV11-2,.,TRBJ1-1,.,TGTGCCAGCAGCTTAGTCGCCGGGACTCAGGGTCTTGATGATCCATGGAACACTGAAGCTTTCTTT,CASSLVAGTQGLDDPWNTEAFF
TRBV7-9,.,TRBJ1-4,many,TGTGCCAGCAGCTTAGAACTACCCTACAGGGCCCAACTGTTTTTT,CASSLELPYRAQLFF
TRBV2,.,TRBJ2-3,.,TGTGCCAGCAGTGAAGCGCTCCCAGCAGATACGCAGTATTTT,CASSEALPADTQYF
TRBV11-2,.,TRBJ1-5,.,TGTGCCAGCAGCTTAGAAGGGATGAGCAATCAGCCCCAGCATTTT,CASSLEGMSNQPQHF
TRBV28,.,TRBJ2-1,.,TGTGCCAGCAACTTACTGAGCTCCTACAATGAGCAGTTCTTC,CASNLLSSYNEQFF
TRBV19,.,TRBJ1-1,.,TGTGCCAGTAGCTTGCCTTATGGACAGCAGAACACTGAAGCTTTCTTT,CASSLPYGQQNTEAFF
TRBV7-6,.,TRBJ1-4,few,TGTGCCAGCAGCCTAGGGGGGGGTCCTCTTGAAAAACTGTTTTTT,CASSLGGGPLEKLFF
TRBV20-1,.,TRBJ1-1,.,TGCAGTGCTAGAGATCGGGGGGGGGCGGCTGAAGCTTTCTTT,CSARDRGGAAEAFF
TRBV4-1,TRBD1,TRBJ1-1,.,TGCGCCAGCAGCCAAGACGGGACAGGGGGCGCTTCTGAAGCTTTCTTT,CASSQDGTGGASEAFF
TRBV6-2/TRBV6-3,.,TRBJ1-1,.,TGTGCCACCGGGACGCCAAACACTGAAGCTTTCTTT,CATGTPNTEAFF
TRBV7-2,.,TRBJ2-1,many,TGTGCCAGCAGCTTAGAGGTGGGAGCGGCCTACAATGAGCAGTTCTTC,CASSLEVGAAYNEQFF
TRBV7-2,TRBD2,TRBJ2-5,few,TGTGCCAGCAGCTTAGTTGGCGGGAGTAGGGAGACCCAGTACTTC,CASSLVGGSRETQYF
TRBV7-2,.,TRBJ2-7,few,TGTGCCAGCTCAGGGGACTACGAGCAGTACTTC,CASSGDYEQYF
TRBV7-9,.,TRBJ2-4,many,TGTGCCAGCAGCCCACGACTGACTCTAGCCAAAAACATTCAGTACTTC,CASSPRLTLAKNIQYF
TRBV4-2,.,TRBJ2-3,.,TGTGCCAGCAGCCAAGAGCTTATTGGGACAGATACGCAGTATTTT,CASSQELIGTDTQYF
TRBV27,TRBD2,TRBJ2-3,.,TGTGCCAGCAGATACCGGGGGGGACTAGCCGGCCCAGATACGCAGTATTTT,CASRYRGGLAGPDTQYF
TRBV7-4,.,TRBJ2-7,few,TGTGCCAGCAGCTTAGAGGGCCTAGTGGTTTACGAGCAGTACTTC,CASSLEGLVVYEQYF
TRBV12-3/TRBV12-4,.,TRBJ1-2,.,TGTGCCAGCAGTTTTGGGACAAGTCGCTACACCTTC,CASSFGTSRYTF
TRBV6-2/TRBV6-3,.,TRBJ1-5,few,TGTGCCAGTAGAAAACCAGGGGATCAGCCCCAGCATTTT,CASRKPGDQPQHF
TRBV28,.,TRBJ2-1,.,TGTGCCAGCAGTTTAGGTAGCGGTGGGTCCTACAATGAGCAGTTCTTC,CASSLGSGGSYNEQFF
TRBV20-1,TRBD2,TRBJ2-1,few,TGCAGTGCAACTAGCGCAAGGCCTTACAATGAGCAGTTCTTC,CSATSARPYNEQFF
TRBV12-3/TRBV12-4,.,TRBJ2-7,.,TGTGCCAGCAGTTCCGTTTGGGGGTCCGCCGAGCAGTACTTC,CASSSVWGSAEQYF
TRBV7-2,.,TRBJ2-5,few,TGTGCCAGCAGCTATCACCCATCCGACCTCACGTCGGCCCAGTACTTC,CASSYHPSDLTSAQYF
TRBV10-3,.,TRBJ2-3,.,TGTGCCGTCGAGGGACTACAGGGTCGGCCAGATACGCAGTATTTT,CAVEGLQGRPDTQYF
TRBV7-8,.,TRBJ1-1,.,TGTGCCAGCAGCTTAGATATACGGATGGGGCGAGCTTTCTTT,CASSLDIRMGRAFF
TRBV19,TRBD1,TRBJ1-2,many,TGTGCCAGTAGCGCGAGGACAGGGACCTCTAACTATGGCTACACCTTC,CASSARTGTSNYGYTF
TRBV12-3/TRBV12-4,.,TRBJ1-4,.,TGTGCCAGCAGTCCCGGGAGGGCCCAATGGAATGAAAAACTGTTTTTT,CASSPGRAQWNEKLFF
TRBV13,TRBD2,TRBJ2-1,few,TGTGCCAGCAGCCTACTAGCGGAACACAATGAGCAGTTCTTC,CASSLLAEHNEQFF
TRBV5-8,TRBD2,TRBJ2-3,.,TGTGCCAGAACCCGAGGGACTAGCGGGAGGGCAGATACGCAGTATTTT,CARTRGTSGRADTQYF
TRBV7-9,.,TRBJ1-2,.,TGTGCCAGCAGCCCTCGGACAGATTCTGGCTACACCTTC,CASSPRTDSGYTF
TRBV9,.,TRBJ1-5,.,TGTGCCAGCAGCGTAGCGAGACAGAGCAATCAGCCCCAGCATTTT,CASSVARQSNQPQHF
TRBV28,TRBD1,TRBJ1-5,.,TGTGCCAGCAGGAAATTACCGGGACAGAAGCAGCCCCAGCATTTT,CASRKLPGQKQPQHF
TRBV12-3/TRBV12-4,TRBD1,TRBJ1-5,many,TGTGCCAGCAGTCGACAGGGTGGACGGCATCAGCCCCAGCATTTT,CASSRQGGRHQPQHF
TRBV11-2,.,TRBJ2-1,.,TGTGCCAGCAGCGCCCAAGAAGGGCGGAGTCAGTTCTTC,CASSAQEGRSQFF
TRBV12-3/TRBV12-4,.,TRBJ1-4,many,TGTGCCAGCAGTTTGGCAGGGGTTAATGAAAAACTGTTTTTT,CASSLAGVNEKLFF
TRBV5-6,.,TRBJ2-4,.,TGTGCCAGCAGCCCTGGAGGGACACCCGTCGCCAAAAACATTCAGTACTTC,CASSPGGTPVAKNIQYF
TRBV9,.,TRBJ2-7,few,TGTGCCAGCAGCACCCCTGGCTCCTACGAGCAGTACTTC,CASSTPGSYEQYF
TRBV24-1,TRBD2,TRBJ2-1,many,TGTGCCACCAGTGACCCTACCCCCCTAGCGGGAGTATTCAATGAGCAGTTCTTC,CATSDPTPLAGVFNEQFF
TRBV12-5,.,TRBJ1-5,.,TGTGCTAGTTCACAGGGAGACAATAGCAATCAGCCCCAGCATTTT,CASSQGDNSNQPQHF
TRBV7-6,TRBD1,TRBJ1-1,many,TGTGCCAGCAGCGGGACAGGGGACGGCACTGAAGCTTTCTTT,CASSGTGDGTEAFF
TRBV9,.,TRBJ1-4,.,TGTGCCAGCAGCCTACGACAGGAACGAGAAAAACTGTTTTTT,CASSLRQEREKLFF
TRBV20-1,.,TRBJ2-2,once,TGCAGTGCTAGCCGGGCAAACACCGGGGAGCTGTTTTTT,CSASRANTGELFF
TRBV11-3,TRBD1,TRBJ1-1,many,TGTGCCAGCAGCAAGGGACAGGGGACGAACACTGAAGCTTTCTTT,CASSKGQGTNTEAFF
TRBV9,TRBD2,TRBJ2-3,few,TGTGCCAGCAGCGAGGGGCTAGCGGGAGGAGCCAATACGCAGTATTTT,CASSEGLAGGANTQYF
TRBV6-5,.,TRBJ1-5,.,TGTGCCAGCAGTTACAATCGGGTTTATCAGCCCCAGCATTTT,CASSYNRVYQPQHF